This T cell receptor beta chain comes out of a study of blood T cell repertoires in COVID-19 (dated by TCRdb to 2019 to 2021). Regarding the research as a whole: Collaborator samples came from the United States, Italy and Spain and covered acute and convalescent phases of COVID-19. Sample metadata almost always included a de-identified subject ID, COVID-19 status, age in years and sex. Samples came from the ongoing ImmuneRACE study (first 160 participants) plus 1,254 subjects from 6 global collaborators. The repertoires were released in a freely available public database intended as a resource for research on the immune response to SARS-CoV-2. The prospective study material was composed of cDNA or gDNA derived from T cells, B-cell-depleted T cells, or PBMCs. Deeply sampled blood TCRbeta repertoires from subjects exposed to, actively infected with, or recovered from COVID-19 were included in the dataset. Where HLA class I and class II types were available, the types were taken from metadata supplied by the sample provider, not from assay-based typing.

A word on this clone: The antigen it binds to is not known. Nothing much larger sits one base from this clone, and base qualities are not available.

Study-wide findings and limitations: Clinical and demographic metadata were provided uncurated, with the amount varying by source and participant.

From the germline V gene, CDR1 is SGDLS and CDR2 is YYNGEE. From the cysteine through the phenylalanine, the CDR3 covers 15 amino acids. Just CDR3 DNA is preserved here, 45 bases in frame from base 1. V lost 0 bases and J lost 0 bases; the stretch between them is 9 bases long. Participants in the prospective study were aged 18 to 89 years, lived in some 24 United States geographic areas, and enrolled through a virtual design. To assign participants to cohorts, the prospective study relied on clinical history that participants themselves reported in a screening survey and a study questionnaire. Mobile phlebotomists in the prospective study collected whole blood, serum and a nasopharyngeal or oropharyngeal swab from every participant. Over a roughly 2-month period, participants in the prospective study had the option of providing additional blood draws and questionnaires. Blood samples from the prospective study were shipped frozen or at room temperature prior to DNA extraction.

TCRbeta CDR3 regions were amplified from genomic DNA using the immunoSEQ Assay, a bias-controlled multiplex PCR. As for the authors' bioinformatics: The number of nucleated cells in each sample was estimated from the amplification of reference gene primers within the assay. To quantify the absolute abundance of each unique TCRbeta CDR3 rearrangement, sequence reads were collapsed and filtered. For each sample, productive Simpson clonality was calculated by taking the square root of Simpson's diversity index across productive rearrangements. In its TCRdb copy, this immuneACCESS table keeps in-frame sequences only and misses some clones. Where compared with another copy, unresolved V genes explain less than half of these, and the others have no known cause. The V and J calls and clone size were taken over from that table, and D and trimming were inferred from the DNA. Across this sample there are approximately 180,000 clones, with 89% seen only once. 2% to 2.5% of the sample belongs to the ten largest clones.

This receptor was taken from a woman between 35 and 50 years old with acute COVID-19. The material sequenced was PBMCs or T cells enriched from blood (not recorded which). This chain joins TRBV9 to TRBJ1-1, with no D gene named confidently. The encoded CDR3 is CASSVVPDMNTEAFF. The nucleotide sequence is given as TGTGCCAGCAGCGTAGTTCCTGACATGAACACTGAAGCTTTCTTT.